This T cell receptor beta chain is drawn from a study of chemoradiotherapy in HPV16-positive cancers. Assay: immunoSEQ multiplex PCR; the TCRdb copy retains only in-frame clones and omits some. The data contain about 12,000 clones, about 70% of them singletons. Per germline, CDR1 SGHDT and CDR2 YYEEEE. With 6 bases removed from V and 0 bases from J, the gap between germline ends came to 9 bases. The CDR3 consists of 13 residues. This clonotype was obtained from a human donor with HPV-associated anogenital cancer. The rearrangement links TRBV5-6 to TRBJ1-2; D possibly corresponds to TRBD1 (5 bases). Sampling was performed from a patient who underwent chemoradiotherapy. CDR3: CASIRGANYGYTF. The DNA of the CDR3 is TGTGCCAGCATCCGAGGGGCTAACTATGGCTACACCTTC. The full variable domain, with the rest looked up from reference TRBV5-6 and TRBJ1-2, is DAGVTQSPTHLIKTRGQQVTLRCSPKSGHDTVSWYQQALGQGPQFIFQYYEEEERQRGNFPDRFSGHQFPNYSSELNVNALLLGDSALYLCASIRGANYGYTFGSGTRLTVV.